A selection of T cell receptor beta chains follows, all from one sample in a study of blood T cell repertoires in COVID-19. Only in-frame clones appear in the TCRdb table, and some are missing; sequencing was by immunoSEQ multiplex PCR. The data show 300,000 to 400,000 clones, 70% to 90% seen once. The sample taken for sequencing was PBMCs or T cells enriched from blood (not recorded which). The receptors were sampled from a woman aged 40-49 years with acute COVID-19. Both conserved end residues are part of each CDR3. Each record gives: CDR3 DNA, CDR3 protein, V gene, clone size, J gene, D gene. A D gene is named only where the DNA matches it firmly. Only some rows state a clone size, as once, few, many or a class for expanded clones.

cdr3_nt: TGTGCCAGCAGGGGGACAGCCTCTGGAAACACCATATATTTT
cdr3_aa: CASRGTASGNTIYF
v_call: TRBV2
clone_size: .
j_call: TRBJ1-3
d_call: TRBD1

cdr3_nt: TGTGCCAGCAGTATCCGGATACTAGACGGCGAGCAGTTCTTC
cdr3_aa: CASSIRILDGEQFF
v_call: TRBV28
clone_size: .
j_call: TRBJ2-1
d_call: .

cdr3_nt: TGTGCCAGCAGGTCAGATCCGGGACAGGGACTCTACGAGCAGTACTTC
cdr3_aa: CASRSDPGQGLYEQYF
v_call: TRBV25-1
clone_size: .
j_call: TRBJ2-7
d_call: TRBD1

cdr3_nt: TGTGCCAGCATAGCTAGCGGGAAGTCCTACAATGAGCAGTTCTTC
cdr3_aa: CASIASGKSYNEQFF
v_call: TRBV2
clone_size: .
j_call: TRBJ2-1
d_call: TRBD2

cdr3_nt: TGTGCCAGCAGGCGGTACAATGAGCAGTTCTTC
cdr3_aa: CASRRYNEQFF
v_call: TRBV2
clone_size: .
j_call: TRBJ2-1
d_call: .

cdr3_nt: TGTGCCACCACACCCCTCCACTTT
cdr3_aa: CATTPLHF
v_call: TRBV21-1
clone_size: few
j_call: TRBJ1-6
d_call: .

cdr3_nt: TGTGCCAGCAGTTACCCAGGTTGGCAGGGGGCCTACGAGCAGTACTTC
cdr3_aa: CASSYPGWQGAYEQYF
v_call: TRBV6-2/TRBV6-3
clone_size: .
j_call: TRBJ2-7
d_call: TRBD1

cdr3_nt: TGTGCCAGCATAGGCCTAGCAGGTTCCGAGCAGTACTTC
cdr3_aa: CASIGLAGSEQYF
v_call: TRBV6-5
clone_size: once
j_call: TRBJ2-7
d_call: .

cdr3_nt: TGCAGTGCTTGGACAGGGGGTGGCTACACCTTC
cdr3_aa: CSAWTGGGYTF
v_call: TRBV20-1
clone_size: .
j_call: TRBJ1-2
d_call: TRBD1

cdr3_nt: TGTGCCAGCCGAGCCGGCGGCTATGGCTACACCTTC
cdr3_aa: CASRAGGYGYTF
v_call: TRBV6-5
clone_size: .
j_call: TRBJ1-2
d_call: .

cdr3_nt: TGCGCCAGCAGCCAAGTCCCCCAGGGAGGCATTCAGTACTTC
cdr3_aa: CASSQVPQGGIQYF
v_call: TRBV4-3
clone_size: .
j_call: TRBJ2-4
d_call: .

cdr3_nt: TGTGCCAGCAGCTTATCGACAGTAGAGACCCAGTACTTC
cdr3_aa: CASSLSTVETQYF
v_call: TRBV7-9
clone_size: .
j_call: TRBJ2-5
d_call: .

cdr3_nt: TGTGCCAGCAGCAAAACGGGACAGGGTAGCACTGAAGCTTTCTTT
cdr3_aa: CASSKTGQGSTEAFF
v_call: TRBV7-8
clone_size: .
j_call: TRBJ1-1
d_call: TRBD1

cdr3_nt: TGTGCCAGCAGCTCAGGGGCGATGAGGCAGTACTTC
cdr3_aa: CASSSGAMRQYF
v_call: TRBV5-6
clone_size: .
j_call: TRBJ2-7
d_call: .

cdr3_nt: TGTGCCAGCAGCCCCAGGGTCCAGGGAGGAAAACTGTTTTTT
cdr3_aa: CASSPRVQGGKLFF
v_call: TRBV6-5
clone_size: .
j_call: TRBJ1-4
d_call: .

cdr3_nt: TGTGCCAGCAGTTTCGGACAGGGCGGCAATCAGCCCCAGCATTTT
cdr3_aa: CASSFGQGGNQPQHF
v_call: TRBV6-2/TRBV6-3
clone_size: .
j_call: TRBJ1-5
d_call: TRBD1

cdr3_nt: TGTGCCGGCGGGGGCATCCCTGGAAACACCATATATTTT
cdr3_aa: CAGGGIPGNTIYF
v_call: TRBV24-1
clone_size: .
j_call: TRBJ1-3
d_call: .

cdr3_nt: TGTGCCAGCAGTACTCATCAGCCCCAGCATTTT
cdr3_aa: CASSTHQPQHF
v_call: TRBV28
clone_size: .
j_call: TRBJ1-5
d_call: .

cdr3_nt: TGTGCCAGCAGCCAGGGGACTAGCGCATCCTACAATGAGCAGTTCTTC
cdr3_aa: CASSQGTSASYNEQFF
v_call: TRBV3-1/TRBV3-2
clone_size: .
j_call: TRBJ2-1
d_call: TRBD2

cdr3_nt: TGTGCCAGCAGCGTAGTTGCGGGAGGGCAAGAGACCCAGTACTTC
cdr3_aa: CASSVVAGGQETQYF
v_call: TRBV9
clone_size: .
j_call: TRBJ2-5
d_call: TRBD2

cdr3_nt: TGTGCCAGCAGCCCCAGACTAGCGGGAGGCCCGAACACCGGGGAGCTGTTTTTT
cdr3_aa: CASSPRLAGGPNTGELFF
v_call: TRBV7-3
clone_size: .
j_call: TRBJ2-2
d_call: TRBD2

cdr3_nt: TGTGCCAGCATTCAGTCAAGCGGCGCAGATACGCAGTATTTT
cdr3_aa: CASIQSSGADTQYF
v_call: TRBV2
clone_size: .
j_call: TRBJ2-3
d_call: .

cdr3_nt: TGTGCCAGCAGGTCACACCTAGCGGGAGCTTCCACCGGGGAGCTGTTTTTT
cdr3_aa: CASRSHLAGASTGELFF
v_call: TRBV28
clone_size: once
j_call: TRBJ2-2
d_call: TRBD2

cdr3_nt: TGTGCCAGCAGCCAGATCCCCACTGAAGCTTTCTTT
cdr3_aa: CASSQIPTEAFF
v_call: TRBV7-9
clone_size: .
j_call: TRBJ1-1
d_call: .

cdr3_nt: TGTGCCATCGCCGGGACAGGCATGAACACCGGGGAGCTGTTTTTT
cdr3_aa: CAIAGTGMNTGELFF
v_call: TRBV10-3
clone_size: .
j_call: TRBJ2-2
d_call: TRBD1

cdr3_nt: TGTGCCAGCAGCCAAGATGGAGGACTGGGGATTAATGGCTACACCTTC
cdr3_aa: CASSQDGGLGINGYTF
v_call: TRBV14
clone_size: once
j_call: TRBJ1-2
d_call: .

cdr3_nt: TGTGCCAGCAGCTTGTCCCTCGAGGACGAGCAGTACTTC
cdr3_aa: CASSLSLEDEQYF
v_call: TRBV11-3
clone_size: .
j_call: TRBJ2-7
d_call: .

cdr3_nt: TGTGCCAGCAGCCACAGGGGAGGCAATCAGCCCCAGCATTTT
cdr3_aa: CASSHRGGNQPQHF
v_call: TRBV6-2/TRBV6-3
clone_size: .
j_call: TRBJ1-5
d_call: TRBD1

cdr3_nt: TGTGCCAGCATCTCGGGACAGGGGGGAAATCAGCCCCAGCATTTT
cdr3_aa: CASISGQGGNQPQHF
v_call: TRBV28
clone_size: .
j_call: TRBJ1-5
d_call: TRBD1

cdr3_nt: TGTGCCAGCAGCGTCAGTCCCGGGACAGGCCGCCTGTTTTTT
cdr3_aa: CASSVSPGTGRLFF
v_call: TRBV7-9
clone_size: .
j_call: TRBJ1-4
d_call: TRBD1

cdr3_nt: TGTGCCAGCAGTTTAATGAGGGGGCAATCACCCCTCCACTTT
cdr3_aa: CASSLMRGQSPLHF
v_call: TRBV27
clone_size: .
j_call: TRBJ1-6
d_call: TRBD1

cdr3_nt: TGTGCCAGCAGCCCCGGGACAGGGGGCGTCAGGGCTTACGAGCAGTACTTC
cdr3_aa: CASSPGTGGVRAYEQYF
v_call: TRBV7-2
clone_size: .
j_call: TRBJ2-7
d_call: TRBD1

cdr3_nt: TGTGCCAGCCTAAAGGAGGGGTGGGAGACCCAGTACTTC
cdr3_aa: CASLKEGWETQYF
v_call: TRBV6-5
clone_size: .
j_call: TRBJ2-5
d_call: .

cdr3_nt: TGTGCCAGCAGCCAGGGACTAGCGGGACCCAGACCGGGCACCGGGGAGCTGTTTTTT
cdr3_aa: CASSQGLAGPRPGTGELFF
v_call: TRBV3-1/TRBV3-2
clone_size: .
j_call: TRBJ2-2
d_call: TRBD2

cdr3_nt: TGTGCCACCGGAGGGCGGGCAGGTGAGCAGTTCTTC
cdr3_aa: CATGGRAGEQFF
v_call: TRBV4-2
clone_size: .
j_call: TRBJ2-1
d_call: .

cdr3_nt: TGTGCCAGCAGCCCGGAGGTAGCGCAGTATTTT
cdr3_aa: CASSPEVAQYF
v_call: TRBV7-3
clone_size: .
j_call: TRBJ2-3
d_call: .

cdr3_nt: TGCGCCAGCAGCCCAACCGCCGGACAGGGATTCGAGCAGTACTTC
cdr3_aa: CASSPTAGQGFEQYF
v_call: TRBV5-1
clone_size: .
j_call: TRBJ2-7
d_call: TRBD1

cdr3_nt: TGTGCCAGCAGCTTAGGTCCCAGGGTCGGACAGCCCCAGCATTTT
cdr3_aa: CASSLGPRVGQPQHF
v_call: TRBV7-2
clone_size: .
j_call: TRBJ1-5
d_call: .

cdr3_nt: TGTGCCAGTAGTGTGGAGCGTTTAGGTTATCAGCCCCAGCATTTT
cdr3_aa: CASSVERLGYQPQHF
v_call: TRBV19
clone_size: .
j_call: TRBJ1-5
d_call: .

cdr3_nt: TGTGCCAGCAGTTTATTAACTCCAACAGGTAGCAATCAGCCCCAGCATTTT
cdr3_aa: CASSLLTPTGSNQPQHF
v_call: TRBV27
clone_size: .
j_call: TRBJ1-5
d_call: .

cdr3_nt: TGCAGCGTTGCATGGGGAGCATCGAGCACAGATACGCAGTATTTT
cdr3_aa: CSVAWGASSTDTQYF
v_call: TRBV29-1
clone_size: .
j_call: TRBJ2-3
d_call: .

cdr3_nt: TGTGCCAGCAGTCACACACAGGGTAGCTTCTTT
cdr3_aa: CASSHTQGSFF
v_call: TRBV6-6
clone_size: once
j_call: TRBJ1-1
d_call: .

cdr3_nt: TGTGCCAGCAGCCCCATTGGGGGACAGAAAGCCTACGAGCAGTACTTC
cdr3_aa: CASSPIGGQKAYEQYF
v_call: TRBV7-9
clone_size: .
j_call: TRBJ2-7
d_call: TRBD1

cdr3_nt: TGTGCCAGCAGCTTGGAGGGGACTAGCGGAAACACCATATATTTT
cdr3_aa: CASSLEGTSGNTIYF
v_call: TRBV5-8
clone_size: few
j_call: TRBJ1-3
d_call: .

cdr3_nt: TGTGCCAGCAGCCAAGATACCGGGAGCGGGGAGCTGTTTTTT
cdr3_aa: CASSQDTGSGELFF
v_call: TRBV4-2
clone_size: .
j_call: TRBJ2-2
d_call: .

cdr3_nt: TGTGCCAGTAGCTTAGGACAGGGGTCGAGCTCTGGGGCCAACGTCCTGACTTTC
cdr3_aa: CASSLGQGSSSGANVLTF
v_call: TRBV19
clone_size: .
j_call: TRBJ2-6
d_call: TRBD1

cdr3_nt: TGTGCCAGCTCACCACCGCTTAGCGGGAGTCGCAATGAGCAGTTCTTC
cdr3_aa: CASSPPLSGSRNEQFF
v_call: TRBV18
clone_size: once
j_call: TRBJ2-1
d_call: TRBD2

cdr3_nt: TGTGCCAGCAGCCACGCCGACAGGGGGCTTAGTCAGCCCCAGCATTTT
cdr3_aa: CASSHADRGLSQPQHF
v_call: TRBV3-1/TRBV3-2
clone_size: .
j_call: TRBJ1-5
d_call: TRBD1

cdr3_nt: TGTGCCAGCAGTTCAATGAACACTGAAGCTTTCTTT
cdr3_aa: CASSSMNTEAFF
v_call: TRBV12-3/TRBV12-4
clone_size: .
j_call: TRBJ1-1
d_call: .

cdr3_nt: TGTGCCAGCAGTAAACGACAGGGGGGACCCGGGGAGCTGTTTTTT
cdr3_aa: CASSKRQGGPGELFF
v_call: TRBV6-5
clone_size: few
j_call: TRBJ2-2
d_call: TRBD1

cdr3_nt: TGTGCCAGCAGTTCGGGGAGATATAATAGCAATCAGCCCCAGCATTTT
cdr3_aa: CASSSGRYNSNQPQHF
v_call: TRBV6-2/TRBV6-3
clone_size: .
j_call: TRBJ1-5
d_call: .

cdr3_nt: TGTGCCAGCAGAGAGGACAACGACGGGACTGAAGCTTTCTTT
cdr3_aa: CASREDNDGTEAFF
v_call: TRBV7-3
clone_size: .
j_call: TRBJ1-1
d_call: .

cdr3_nt: TGTGCCAGCAGTTACCCGACAGAGCTTAACACCGGGGAGCTGTTTTTT
cdr3_aa: CASSYPTELNTGELFF
v_call: TRBV28
clone_size: .
j_call: TRBJ2-2
d_call: .

cdr3_nt: TGTGCCAGCTCACCTTCCTCCAAGCGGGCGTTCGACGAGCAGTACTTC
cdr3_aa: CASSPSSKRAFDEQYF
v_call: TRBV18
clone_size: .
j_call: TRBJ2-7
d_call: .

cdr3_nt: TGTGCCAGCAGCTTCCGGGACAGGGTTAGTAATTCACCCCTCCACTTT
cdr3_aa: CASSFRDRVSNSPLHF
v_call: TRBV11-3
clone_size: .
j_call: TRBJ1-6
d_call: TRBD1

cdr3_nt: TGTGCCATCAGTGAGTTCGGGGGTAATGAAAAACTGTTTTTT
cdr3_aa: CAISEFGGNEKLFF
v_call: TRBV10-3
clone_size: .
j_call: TRBJ1-4
d_call: .

cdr3_nt: TGCAGCGTTGAACCAGGTCCCAATCAGCCCCAGCATTTT
cdr3_aa: CSVEPGPNQPQHF
v_call: TRBV29-1
clone_size: .
j_call: TRBJ1-5
d_call: .

cdr3_nt: TGCAGCGTGCAGGACAGGGGGCATTCTAATGAAAAACTGTTTTTT
cdr3_aa: CSVQDRGHSNEKLFF
v_call: TRBV29-1
clone_size: .
j_call: TRBJ1-4
d_call: TRBD1

cdr3_nt: TGTGCCAGCAGGAGACAGGGTAGGCATTACGAGCAGTACTTC
cdr3_aa: CASRRQGRHYEQYF
v_call: TRBV28
clone_size: .
j_call: TRBJ2-7
d_call: TRBD1